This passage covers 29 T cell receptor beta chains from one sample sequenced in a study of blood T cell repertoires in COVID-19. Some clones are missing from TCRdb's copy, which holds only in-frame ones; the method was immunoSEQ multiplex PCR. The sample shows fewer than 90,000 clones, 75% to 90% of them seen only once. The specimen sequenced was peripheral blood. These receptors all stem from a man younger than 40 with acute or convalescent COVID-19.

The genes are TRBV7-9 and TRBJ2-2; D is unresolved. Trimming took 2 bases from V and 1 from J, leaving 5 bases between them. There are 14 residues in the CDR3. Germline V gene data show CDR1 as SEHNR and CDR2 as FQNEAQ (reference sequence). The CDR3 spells CASSLPVNTGELFF. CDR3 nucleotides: TGTGCCAGCAGCTTACCCGTGAACACCGGGGAGCTGTTTTTT.

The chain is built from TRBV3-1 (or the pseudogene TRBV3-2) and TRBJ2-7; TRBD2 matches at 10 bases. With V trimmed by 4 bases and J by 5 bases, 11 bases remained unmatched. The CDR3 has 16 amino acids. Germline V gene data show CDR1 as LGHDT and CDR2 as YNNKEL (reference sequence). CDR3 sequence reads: CASSPWLSGGEDEQYF. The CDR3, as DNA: TGTGCCAGCAGCCCTTGGTTGAGCGGGGGGGAGGACGAGCAGTACTTC.

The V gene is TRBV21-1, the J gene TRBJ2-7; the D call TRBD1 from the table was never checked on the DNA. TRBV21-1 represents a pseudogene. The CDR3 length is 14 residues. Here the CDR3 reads CASSKEGREYEQYF. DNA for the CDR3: TGTGCCAGCAGCAAAGAGGGCAGGGAATACGAGCAGTACTTC.

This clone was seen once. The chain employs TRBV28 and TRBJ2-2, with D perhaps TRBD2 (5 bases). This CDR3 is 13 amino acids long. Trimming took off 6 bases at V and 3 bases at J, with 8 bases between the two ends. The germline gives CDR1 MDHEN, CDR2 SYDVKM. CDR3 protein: CASSGGYTGELFF. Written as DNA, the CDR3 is TGTGCCAGCAGCGGAGGCTACACCGGGGAGCTGTTTTTT.

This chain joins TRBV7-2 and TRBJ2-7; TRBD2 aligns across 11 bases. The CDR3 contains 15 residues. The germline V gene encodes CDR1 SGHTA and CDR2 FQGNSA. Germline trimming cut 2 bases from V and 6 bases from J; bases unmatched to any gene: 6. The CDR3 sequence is CASSLTSTSGIEQYF. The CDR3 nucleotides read TGTGCCAGCAGCTTAACCTCGACTAGCGGGATCGAGCAGTACTTC.

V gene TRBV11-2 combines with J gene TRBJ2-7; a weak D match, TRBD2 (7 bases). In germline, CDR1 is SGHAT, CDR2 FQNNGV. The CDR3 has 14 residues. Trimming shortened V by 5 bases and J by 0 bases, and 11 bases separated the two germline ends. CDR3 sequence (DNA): TGTGCCAGCAGCCCGGGGGGCAGCTCCTACGAGCAGTACTTC. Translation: CASSPGGSSYEQYF.

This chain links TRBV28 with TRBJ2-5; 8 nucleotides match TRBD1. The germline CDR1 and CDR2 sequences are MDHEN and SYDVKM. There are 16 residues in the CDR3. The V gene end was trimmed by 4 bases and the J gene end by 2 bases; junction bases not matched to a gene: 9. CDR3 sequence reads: CASSSPGQGGQETQYF. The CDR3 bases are TGTGCCAGCAGTTCCCCCGGACAGGGCGGTCAAGAGACCCAGTACTTC.

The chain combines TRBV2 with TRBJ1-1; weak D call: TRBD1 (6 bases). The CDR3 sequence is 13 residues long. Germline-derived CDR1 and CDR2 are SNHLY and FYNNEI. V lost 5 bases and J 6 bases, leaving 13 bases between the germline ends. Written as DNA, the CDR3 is TGTGCCAGCAGTAGGCAGGGGTACGCTGAAGCTTTCTTT. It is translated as CASSRQGYAEAFF.

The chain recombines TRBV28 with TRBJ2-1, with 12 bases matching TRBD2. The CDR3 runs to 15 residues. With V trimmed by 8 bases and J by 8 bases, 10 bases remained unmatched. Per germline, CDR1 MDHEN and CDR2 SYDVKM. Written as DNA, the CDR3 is TGTGCCAGCCGCCCGACTAGCGGGAGATCGGATGAGCAGTTCTTC. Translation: CASRPTSGRSDEQFF.

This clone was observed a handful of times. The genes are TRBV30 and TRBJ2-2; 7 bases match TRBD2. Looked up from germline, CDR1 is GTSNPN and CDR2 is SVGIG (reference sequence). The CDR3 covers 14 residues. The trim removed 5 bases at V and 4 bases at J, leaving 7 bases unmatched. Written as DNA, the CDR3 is TGTGCCTGGGGAAAGATAGCGGGCACCGGGGAGCTGTTTTTT. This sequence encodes CAWGKIAGTGELFF. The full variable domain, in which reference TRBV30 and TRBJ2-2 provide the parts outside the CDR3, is SQTIHQWPATLVQPVGSPLSLECTVEGTSNPNLYWYRQAAGRGLQLLFYSVGIGQISSEVPQNLSASRPQDRQFILSSKKLLLSDSGFYLCAWGKIAGTGELFFGEGSRLTVL.

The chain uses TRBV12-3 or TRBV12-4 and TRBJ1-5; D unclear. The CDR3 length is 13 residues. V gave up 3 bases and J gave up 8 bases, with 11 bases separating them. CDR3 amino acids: CASSFGGREPQHF. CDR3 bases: TGTGCCAGCAGTTTCGGCGGGAGAGAGCCCCAGCATTTT.

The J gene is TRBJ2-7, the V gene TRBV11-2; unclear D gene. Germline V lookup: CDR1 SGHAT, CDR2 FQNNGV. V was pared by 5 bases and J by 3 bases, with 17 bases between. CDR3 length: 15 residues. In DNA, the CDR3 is TGTGCCAGCAGCCTACGACAAGTTGGTAACTACGAGCAGTACTTC. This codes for CASSLRQVGNYEQYF.

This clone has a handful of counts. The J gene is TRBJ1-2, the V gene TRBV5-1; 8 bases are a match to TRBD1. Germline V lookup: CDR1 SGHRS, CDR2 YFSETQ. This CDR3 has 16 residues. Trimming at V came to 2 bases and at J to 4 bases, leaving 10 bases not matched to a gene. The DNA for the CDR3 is TGCGCCAGCAGCTTAGCCGGTGGACAGGGATCCTATGGCTACACCTTC. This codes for CASSLAGGQGSYGYTF.

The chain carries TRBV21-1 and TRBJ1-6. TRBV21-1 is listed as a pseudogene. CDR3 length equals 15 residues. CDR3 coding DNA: TGTGCCAGCAGCAAGGAGAGCTCCTATAATTCACCCCTCCACTTT. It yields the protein CASSKESSYNSPLHF.

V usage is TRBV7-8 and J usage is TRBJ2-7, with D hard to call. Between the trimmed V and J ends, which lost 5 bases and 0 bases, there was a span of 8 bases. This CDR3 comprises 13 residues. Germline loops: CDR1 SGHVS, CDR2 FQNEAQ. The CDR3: CASSEPHSYEQYF. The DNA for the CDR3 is TGTGCCAGCAGCGAGCCCCACTCCTACGAGCAGTACTTC.

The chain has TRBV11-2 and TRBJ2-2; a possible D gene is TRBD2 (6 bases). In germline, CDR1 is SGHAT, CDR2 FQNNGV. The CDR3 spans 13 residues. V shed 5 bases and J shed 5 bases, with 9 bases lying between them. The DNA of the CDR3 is TGTGCCAGCAGCCGTGGGACTACCGGGGAGCTGTTTTTT. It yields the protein CASSRGTTGELFF.

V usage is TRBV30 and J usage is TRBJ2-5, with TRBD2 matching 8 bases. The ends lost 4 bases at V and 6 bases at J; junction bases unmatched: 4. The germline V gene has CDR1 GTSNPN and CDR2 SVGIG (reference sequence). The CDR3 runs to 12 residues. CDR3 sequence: CAWTGGLKTQYF. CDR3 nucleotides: TGTGCCTGGACGGGGGGGTTAAAGACCCAGTACTTC.

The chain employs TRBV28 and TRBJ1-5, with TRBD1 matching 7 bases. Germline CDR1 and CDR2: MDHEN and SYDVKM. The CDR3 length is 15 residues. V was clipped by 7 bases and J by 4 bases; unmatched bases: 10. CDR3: CASIPYRGLNQPQHF. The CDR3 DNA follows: TGTGCCAGCATTCCTTACAGGGGCCTAAATCAGCCCCAGCATTTT. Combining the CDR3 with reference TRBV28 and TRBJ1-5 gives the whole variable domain DVKVTQSSRYLVKRTGEKVFLECVQDMDHENMFWYRQDPGLGLRLIYFSYDVKMKEKGDIPEGYSVSREKKERFSLILESASTNQTSMYLCASIPYRGLNQPQHFGDGTRLSIL.

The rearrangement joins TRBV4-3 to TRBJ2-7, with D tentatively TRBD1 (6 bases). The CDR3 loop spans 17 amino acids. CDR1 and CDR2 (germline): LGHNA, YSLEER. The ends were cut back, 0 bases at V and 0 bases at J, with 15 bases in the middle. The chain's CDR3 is CASSQDVGTTSSYEQYF. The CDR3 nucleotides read TGCGCCAGCAGCCAAGATGTTGGGACAACTAGCTCCTACGAGCAGTACTTC.

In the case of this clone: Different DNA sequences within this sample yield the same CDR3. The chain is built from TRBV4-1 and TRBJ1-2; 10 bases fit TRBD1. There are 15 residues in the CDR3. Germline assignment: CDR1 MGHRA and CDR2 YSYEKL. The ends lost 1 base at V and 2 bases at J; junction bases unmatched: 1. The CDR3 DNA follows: TGCGCCAGCAGCCAAGTGGGACAGGGGAACTATGGCTACACCTTC. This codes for CASSQVGQGNYGYTF.

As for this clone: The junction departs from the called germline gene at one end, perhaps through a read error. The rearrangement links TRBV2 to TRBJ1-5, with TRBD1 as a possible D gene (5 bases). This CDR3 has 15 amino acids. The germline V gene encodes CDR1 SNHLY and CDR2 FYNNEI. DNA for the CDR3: TGTGCCAGCAGCGAAGGGGCCCGGCGGGCCCAGCCCCAGCATTTT. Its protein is CASSEGARRAQPQHF. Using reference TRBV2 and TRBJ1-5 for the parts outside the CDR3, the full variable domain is EPEVTQTPSHQVTQMGQEVILRCVPISNHLYFYWYRQILGQKVEFLVSFYNNEISEKSEIFDDQFSVERPDGSNFTLKIRSTKLEDSAMYFCASSEGARRAQPQHFGDGTRLSIL.

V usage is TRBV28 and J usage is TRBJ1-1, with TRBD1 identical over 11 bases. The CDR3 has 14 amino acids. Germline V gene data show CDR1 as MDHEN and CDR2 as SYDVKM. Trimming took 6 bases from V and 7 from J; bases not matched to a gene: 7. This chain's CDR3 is CASSPEGQGDEAFF. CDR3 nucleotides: TGTGCCAGCAGCCCCGAGGGACAGGGGGATGAAGCTTTCTTT.

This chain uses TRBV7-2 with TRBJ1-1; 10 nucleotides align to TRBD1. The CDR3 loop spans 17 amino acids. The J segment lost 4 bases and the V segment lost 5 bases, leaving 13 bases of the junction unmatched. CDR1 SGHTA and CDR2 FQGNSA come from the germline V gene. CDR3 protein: CASSARADRDRGTEAFF. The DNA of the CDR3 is TGTGCCAGCAGCGCTCGGGCCGATCGGGACAGGGGCACTGAAGCTTTCTTT.

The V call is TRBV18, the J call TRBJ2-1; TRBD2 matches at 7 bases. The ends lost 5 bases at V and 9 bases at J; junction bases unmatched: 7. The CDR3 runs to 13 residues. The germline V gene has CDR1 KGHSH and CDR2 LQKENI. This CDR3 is CASSKGRDAEQFF. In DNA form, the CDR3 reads TGTGCCAGCTCAAAAGGGAGGGACGCTGAGCAGTTCTTC.

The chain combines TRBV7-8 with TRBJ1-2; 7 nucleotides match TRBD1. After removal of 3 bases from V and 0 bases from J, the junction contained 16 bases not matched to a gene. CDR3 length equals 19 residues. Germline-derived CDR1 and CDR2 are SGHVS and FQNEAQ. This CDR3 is CASSLRRRGQSVPNYGYTF. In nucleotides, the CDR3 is TGTGCCAGCAGCTTGCGTAGAAGGGGGCAATCAGTCCCTAACTATGGCTACACCTTC. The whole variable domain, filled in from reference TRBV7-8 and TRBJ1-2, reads GAGVSQSPRYKVAKRGQDVALRCDPISGHVSLFWYQQALGQGPEFLTYFQNEAQLDKSGLPSDRFFAERPEGSVSTLKIQRTQQEDSAVYLCASSLRRRGQSVPNYGYTFGSGTRLTVV.

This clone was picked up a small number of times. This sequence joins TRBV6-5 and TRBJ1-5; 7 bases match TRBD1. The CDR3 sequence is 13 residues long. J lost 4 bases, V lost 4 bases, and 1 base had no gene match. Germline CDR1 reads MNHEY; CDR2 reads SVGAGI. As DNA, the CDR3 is TGTGCCAGCAGTTCAGGGGGGAATCAGCCCCAGCATTTT. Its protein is CASSSGGNQPQHF.

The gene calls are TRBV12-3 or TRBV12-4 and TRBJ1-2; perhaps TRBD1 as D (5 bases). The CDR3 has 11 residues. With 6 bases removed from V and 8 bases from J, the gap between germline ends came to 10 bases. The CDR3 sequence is CASRSGFGYTF. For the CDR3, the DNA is TGTGCCAGCAGGTCAGGGTTCGGCTACACCTTC.

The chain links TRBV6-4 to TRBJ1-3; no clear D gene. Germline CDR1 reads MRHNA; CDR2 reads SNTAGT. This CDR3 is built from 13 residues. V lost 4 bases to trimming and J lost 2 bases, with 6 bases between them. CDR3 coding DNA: TGTGCCAGCAGTGCCGGTGCTGGAAACACCATATATTTT. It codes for CASSAGAGNTIYF.

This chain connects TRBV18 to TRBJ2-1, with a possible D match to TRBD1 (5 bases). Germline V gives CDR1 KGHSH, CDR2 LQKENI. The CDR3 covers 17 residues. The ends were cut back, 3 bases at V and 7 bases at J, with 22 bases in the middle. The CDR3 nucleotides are TGTGCCAGCTCACCGACAGCCGAACCGGCTTTGGGGAATGAGCAGTTCTTC. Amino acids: CASSPTAEPALGNEQFF.